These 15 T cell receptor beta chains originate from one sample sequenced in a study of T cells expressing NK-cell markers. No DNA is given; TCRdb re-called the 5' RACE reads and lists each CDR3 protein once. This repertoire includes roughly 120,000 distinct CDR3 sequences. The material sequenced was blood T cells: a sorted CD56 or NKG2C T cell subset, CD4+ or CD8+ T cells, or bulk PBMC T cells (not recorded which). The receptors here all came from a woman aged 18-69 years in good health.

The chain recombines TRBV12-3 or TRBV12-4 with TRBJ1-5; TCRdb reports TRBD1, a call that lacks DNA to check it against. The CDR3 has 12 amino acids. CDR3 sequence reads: CASTQGGLAQHF.

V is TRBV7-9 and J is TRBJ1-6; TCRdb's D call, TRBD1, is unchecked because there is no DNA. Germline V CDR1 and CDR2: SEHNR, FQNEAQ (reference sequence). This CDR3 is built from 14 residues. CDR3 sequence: CASSQSQGDSPLHF.

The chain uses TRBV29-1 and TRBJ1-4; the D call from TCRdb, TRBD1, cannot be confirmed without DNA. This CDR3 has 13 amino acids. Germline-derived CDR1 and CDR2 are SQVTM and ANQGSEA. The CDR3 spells CSAKQGENEKLFF.

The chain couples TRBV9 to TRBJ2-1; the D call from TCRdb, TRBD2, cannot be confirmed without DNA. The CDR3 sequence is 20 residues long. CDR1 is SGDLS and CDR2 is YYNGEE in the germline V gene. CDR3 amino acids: CASSGRLAGVPSSSYNEQFF.

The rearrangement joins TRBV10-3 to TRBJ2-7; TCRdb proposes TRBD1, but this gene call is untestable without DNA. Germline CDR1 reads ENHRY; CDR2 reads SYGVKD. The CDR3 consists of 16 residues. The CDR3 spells CAIRSTGGAGAAEQYF.

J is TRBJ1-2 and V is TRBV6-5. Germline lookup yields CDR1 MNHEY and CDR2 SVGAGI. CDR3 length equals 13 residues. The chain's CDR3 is CASSYQGTAGYTF.

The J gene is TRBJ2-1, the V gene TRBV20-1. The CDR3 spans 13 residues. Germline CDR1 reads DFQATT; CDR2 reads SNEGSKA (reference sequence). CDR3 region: CSARAPRPYQQFF.

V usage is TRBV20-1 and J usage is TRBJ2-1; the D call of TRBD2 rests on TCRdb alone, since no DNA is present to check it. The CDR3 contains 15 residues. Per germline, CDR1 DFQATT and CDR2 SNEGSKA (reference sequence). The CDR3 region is CSAREAGGEYNEQFF.

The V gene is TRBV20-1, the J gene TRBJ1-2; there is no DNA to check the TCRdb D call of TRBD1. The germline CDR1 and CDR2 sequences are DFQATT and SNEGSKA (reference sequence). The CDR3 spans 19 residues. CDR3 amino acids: CSARGFVEDRPLENYGYTF.

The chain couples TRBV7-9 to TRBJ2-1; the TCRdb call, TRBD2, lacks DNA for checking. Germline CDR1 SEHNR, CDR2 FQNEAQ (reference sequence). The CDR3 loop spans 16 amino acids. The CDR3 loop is CASSPTSGVSYNEQFF.

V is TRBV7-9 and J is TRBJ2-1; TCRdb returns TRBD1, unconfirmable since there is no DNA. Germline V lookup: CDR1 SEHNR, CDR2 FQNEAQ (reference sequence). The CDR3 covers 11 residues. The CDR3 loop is CASSLEGQRFF. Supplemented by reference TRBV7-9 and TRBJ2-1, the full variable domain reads DTGVSQNPRHKITKRGQNVTFRCDPISEHNRLYWYRQTLGQGPEFLTYFQNEAQLEKSRLLSDRFSAERPKGSFSTLEIQRTEQGDSAMYLCASSLEGQRFFGPGTRLTVL.

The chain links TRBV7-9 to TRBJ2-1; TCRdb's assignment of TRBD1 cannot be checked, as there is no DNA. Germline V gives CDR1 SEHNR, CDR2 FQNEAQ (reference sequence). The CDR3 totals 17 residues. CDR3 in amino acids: CASSPGAGERDRNEQFF.

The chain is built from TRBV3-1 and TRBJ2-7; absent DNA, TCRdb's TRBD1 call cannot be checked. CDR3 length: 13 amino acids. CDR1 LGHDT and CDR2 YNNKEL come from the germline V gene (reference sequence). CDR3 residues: CASSRDRTYEQYF.

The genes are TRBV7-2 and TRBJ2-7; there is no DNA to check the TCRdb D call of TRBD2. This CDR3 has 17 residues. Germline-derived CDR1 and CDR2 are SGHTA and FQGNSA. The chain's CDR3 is CASSADTSGSGASEQYF. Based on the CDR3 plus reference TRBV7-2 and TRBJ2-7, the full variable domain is GAGVSQSPSNKVTEKGKDVELRCDPISGHTALYWYRQSLGQGLEFLIYFQGNSAPDKSGLPSDRFSAERTGGSVSTLTIQRTQQEDSAVYLCASSADTSGSGASEQYFGPGTRLTVT.

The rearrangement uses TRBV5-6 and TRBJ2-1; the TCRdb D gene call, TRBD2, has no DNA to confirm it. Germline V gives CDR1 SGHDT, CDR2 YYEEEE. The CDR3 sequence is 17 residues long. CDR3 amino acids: CASSLEGLAGGINEQFF.